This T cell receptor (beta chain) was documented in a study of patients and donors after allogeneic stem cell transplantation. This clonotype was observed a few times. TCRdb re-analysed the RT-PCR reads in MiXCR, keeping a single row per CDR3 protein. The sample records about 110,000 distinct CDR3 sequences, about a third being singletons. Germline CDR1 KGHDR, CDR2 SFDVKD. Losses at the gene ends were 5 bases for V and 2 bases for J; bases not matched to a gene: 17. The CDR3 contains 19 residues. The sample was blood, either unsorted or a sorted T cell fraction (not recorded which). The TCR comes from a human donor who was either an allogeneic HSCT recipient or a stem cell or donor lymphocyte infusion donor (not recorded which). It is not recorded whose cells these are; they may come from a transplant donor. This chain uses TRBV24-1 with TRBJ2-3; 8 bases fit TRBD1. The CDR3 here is CATSAATGDLLGYTDTQYF. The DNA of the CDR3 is TGTGCCACCAGTGCCGCGACAGGGGACTTGTTAGGTTACACAGATACGCAGTATTTT.